This entry lists 8 T cell receptor beta chains sequenced from one sample in a study of blood T cell repertoires in COVID-19. TCRdb keeps only in-frame clones here, not all; method: immunoSEQ multiplex PCR. The table includes some 240,000 clones, approximately 80% detected once. Source material: peripheral blood. The source of these receptors is a human donor in a cohort sampled during active COVID-19.

The genes are TRBV18 and TRBJ2-7, with D tentatively TRBD1 (6 bases). The CDR3 contains 17 residues. The ends were cut back, 4 bases at V and 0 bases at J, with 19 bases in the middle. CDR1 is KGHSH, CDR2 LQKENI, per germline. The CDR3 here is CASSHYREKANSYEQYF. The DNA for the CDR3 is TGTGCCAGCTCACACTACAGGGAGAAGGCGAACTCCTACGAGCAGTACTTC.

The chain is built from TRBV30 and TRBJ1-1; possibly TRBD1 for D (5 bases). Trimming shortened V by 6 bases and J by 7 bases, and 24 bases separated the two germline ends. This CDR3 is 15 amino acids long. In germline, CDR1 is GTSNPN, CDR2 SVGIG (reference sequence). The CDR3 loop reads CACHPLGGGPHEAFF. The CDR3 DNA is TGTGCCTGCCACCCCCTTGGGGGAGGTCCCCATGAAGCTTTCTTT.

V and J are TRBV28 and TRBJ2-4; TRBD1 might be the D (5 bases). V was trimmed by 2 bases and J by 6 bases, leaving 17 bases between them. Germline loops: CDR1 MDHEN, CDR2 SYDVKM. The CDR3 covers 16 residues. CDR3 loop: CASSLDLQGSGNIQYF. The DNA of the CDR3 is TGTGCCAGCAGTTTAGATCTCCAGGGTTCGGGAAACATTCAGTACTTC. The variable domain in full, with the rest retrieved from reference TRBV28 and TRBJ2-4, is DVKVTQSSRYLVKRTGEKVFLECVQDMDHENMFWYRQDPGLGLRLIYFSYDVKMKEKGDIPEGYSVSREKKERFSLILESASTNQTSMYLCASSLDLQGSGNIQYFGAGTRLSVL.

The chain is built from TRBV15 and TRBJ2-7; D not certain. Trimming took 5 bases from V and 6 from J, leaving 11 bases between them. The CDR3 is made up of 12 amino acids. Germline V gene lookup returns CDR1 LNHNV and CDR2 YYDKDF (reference sequence). The CDR3 DNA follows: TGTGCCACCAGCGCCATTCGAGGCGAGCAGTACTTC. It encodes CATSAIRGEQYF.

The J gene is TRBJ1-1, the V gene TRBV7-6; 7 bases are a match to TRBD1. V gave up 2 bases and J gave up 1 base; unmatched junction bases: 7. CDR1 is SGHVS and CDR2 is FNYEAQ in the germline V gene. The CDR3 runs to 16 residues. CDR3 nucleotides: TGTGCCAGCAGCTTAACGACAGGGTTGGGGAACACTGAAGCTTTCTTT. Amino acids: CASSLTTGLGNTEAFF.

This clone was observed a few times. CDR3 sequence reads: CASSHRTSDTGELFF. The CDR3 DNA sequence: TGCGCCAGCAGCCACCGGACTAGCGACACCGGGGAGCTGTTTTTT. J is TRBJ2-2 and V is TRBV5-1; TRBD2 matches 9 bases. Trimming removed 4 bases from V and 3 bases from J; junction bases left unmatched: 4. This CDR3 is 15 amino acids long. Germline lookup yields CDR1 SGHRS and CDR2 YFSETQ. The entire variable domain, with the rest obtained from reference TRBV5-1 and TRBJ2-2, is as follows: KAGVTQTPRYLIKTRGQQVTLSCSPISGHRSVSWYQQTPGQGLQFLFEYFSETQRNKGNFPGRFSGRQFSNSRSEMNVSTLELGDSALYLCASSHRTSDTGELFFGEGSRLTVL.

This rearrangement joins TRBV9 to TRBJ2-1, with 11 bases that match TRBD2. The CDR3 sequence is 16 residues long. CDR1 and CDR2 (germline): SGDLS, YYNGEE. Trimming took 4 bases from V and 4 from J; bases not matched to a gene: 7. The CDR3 nucleotides are TGTGCCAGCAGCAACCTAGCGGGAGGAGGATACAATGAGCAGTTCTTC. Its translation is CASSNLAGGGYNEQFF.

This chain links TRBV7-2 with TRBJ2-7; TRBD2 is a possible D gene (5 bases). Germline-derived CDR1 and CDR2 are SGHTA and FQGNSA. V lost 6 bases to trimming and J lost 6 bases, with 12 bases between them. The CDR3 loop spans 12 amino acids. The CDR3 DNA follows: TGTGCCAGCAGTCCGGGGTGGGGCGAGCAGTACTTC. Translation: CASSPGWGEQYF.